This entry describes one T cell receptor beta chain. V lost 6 bases, J lost 4 bases, and 3 bases stayed unmatched. Per germline, CDR1 GTSNPN and CDR2 SVGIG (reference sequence). The CDR3 runs to 13 residues. This record comes from a study of control samples from healthy donors and cancer patients. Data came from immunoSEQ multiplex PCR; TCRdb stores just in-frame clones and leaves some out. The data show about 150,000 clones, with over 85% seen just once and around 2.2% held by the top ten. This clonotype originated in a man in his fifties in good health. This chain joins TRBV30 and TRBJ1-5; 10 bases match TRBD1. Sequenced sample: blood. CDR3 residues: CACDRGPNQPQHF. CDR3 in DNA: TGTGCCTGCGACAGGGGGCCGAATCAGCCCCAGCATTTT. Complete variable domain (other parts from reference TRBV30 and TRBJ1-5): SQTIHQWPATLVQPVGSPLSLECTVEGTSNPNLYWYRQAAGRGLQLLFYSVGIGQISSEVPQNLSASRPQDRQFILSSKKLLLSDSGFYLCACDRGPNQPQHFGDGTRLSIL.